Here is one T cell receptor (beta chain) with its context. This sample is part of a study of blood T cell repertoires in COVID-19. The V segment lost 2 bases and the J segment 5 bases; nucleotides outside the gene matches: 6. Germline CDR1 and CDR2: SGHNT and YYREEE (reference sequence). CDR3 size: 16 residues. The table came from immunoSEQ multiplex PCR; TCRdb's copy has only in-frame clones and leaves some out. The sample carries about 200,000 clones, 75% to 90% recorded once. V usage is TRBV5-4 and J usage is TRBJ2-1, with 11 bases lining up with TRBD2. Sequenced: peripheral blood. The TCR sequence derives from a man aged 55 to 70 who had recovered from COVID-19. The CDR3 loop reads CASSLLMTSGNNEQFF. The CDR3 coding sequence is TGTGCCAGCAGCTTACTGATGACTAGCGGGAACAATGAGCAGTTCTTC.